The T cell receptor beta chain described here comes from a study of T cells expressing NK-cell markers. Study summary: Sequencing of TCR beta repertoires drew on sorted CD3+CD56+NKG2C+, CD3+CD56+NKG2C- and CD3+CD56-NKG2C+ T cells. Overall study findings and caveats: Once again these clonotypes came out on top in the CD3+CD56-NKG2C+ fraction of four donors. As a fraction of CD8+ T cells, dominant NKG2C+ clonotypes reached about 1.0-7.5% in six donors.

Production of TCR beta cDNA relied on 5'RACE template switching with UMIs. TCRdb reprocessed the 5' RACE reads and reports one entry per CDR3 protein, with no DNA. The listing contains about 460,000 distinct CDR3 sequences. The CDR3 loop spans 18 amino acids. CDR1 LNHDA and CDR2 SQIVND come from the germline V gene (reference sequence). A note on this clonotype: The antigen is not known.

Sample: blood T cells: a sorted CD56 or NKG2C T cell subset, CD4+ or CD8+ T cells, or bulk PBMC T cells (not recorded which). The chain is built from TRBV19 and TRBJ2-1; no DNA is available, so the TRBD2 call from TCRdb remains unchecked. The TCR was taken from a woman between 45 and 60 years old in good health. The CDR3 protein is CASSIDLSGGRAKGEQFF.